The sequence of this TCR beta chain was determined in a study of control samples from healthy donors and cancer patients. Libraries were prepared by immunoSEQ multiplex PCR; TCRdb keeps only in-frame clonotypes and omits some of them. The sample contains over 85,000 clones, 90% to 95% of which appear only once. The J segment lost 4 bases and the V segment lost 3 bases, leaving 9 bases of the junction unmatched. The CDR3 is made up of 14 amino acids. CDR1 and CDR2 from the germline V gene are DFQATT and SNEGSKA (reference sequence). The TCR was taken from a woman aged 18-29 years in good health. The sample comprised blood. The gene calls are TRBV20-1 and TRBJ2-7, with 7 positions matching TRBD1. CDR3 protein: CSASLQGFQYEQYF. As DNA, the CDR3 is TGCAGTGCTAGTCTACAGGGGTTTCAATACGAGCAGTACTTC.